What follows are 27 T cell receptor beta chains derived from one specimen sequenced in a study of tumor-infiltrating lymphocytes in primary liver carcinoma. With a constant-region primer, TCR beta cDNA was made from 450 to 500 ng of total RNA. Employing slightly modified ARM-PCR, three nested multiplex PCR rounds were run, and these gave rise to the TCR beta libraries. TRBV1-TRBV30 forward primers paired with a C-beta reverse primer drove the first two PCR rounds, ten to eleven cycles each. TCRdb used MiXCR to reprocess the multiplex PCR reads, holding one entry per CDR3 protein. Seen here are tens of thousands of distinct CDR3 sequences, 72% observed once, and the top ten hold approximately 19%. The source material, about 20-30 mg of unsorted bulk tissue, was used to co-extract RNA and DNA. Sequences were obtained from liver tumor tissue from sampling region 1. Described subset: tumor region T1, superior pole. Every receptor here comes from a man in his forties or fifties with primary liver carcinoma and hepatitis B virus infection.

Of note for this clonotype: This may be a read error: a much more frequent sequence differs by one nucleotide. The J gene is TRBJ1-1, the V gene TRBV28; D ambiguous. This CDR3 has 14 amino acids. Germline CDR1 is MDHEN and CDR2 is SYDVKM. The CDR3 region is CASSLGTERTEVFF. The DNA of the CDR3 is TGTGCCAGCAGTTTAGGCACGGAGAGGACTGAAGTTTTCTTT. Complete variable domain (other parts from reference TRBV28 and TRBJ1-1): DVKVTQSSRYLVKRTGEKVFLECVQDMDHENMFWYRQDPGLGLRLIYFSYDVKMKEKGDIPEGYSVSREKKERFSLILESASTNQTSMYLCASSLGTERTEVFFGQGTRLTVV.

The CDR3, as DNA: TGTGCCGTCGGGGAGGCAGAGACCCAGTACTTC. Protein: CAVGEAETQYF. This chain uses TRBV10-3 with TRBJ2-5; the D gene is possibly TRBD2 (6 bases). CDR3 length: 11 amino acids. The germline CDR1 and CDR2 sequences are ENHRY and SYGVKD. The germline V and J ends were trimmed by 11 bases and 4 bases, with 11 bases remaining between them.

Concerning this clonotype: The junction departs from germline at one end; a sequencing error may be responsible. The chain couples TRBV6-5 to TRBJ2-5, with D perhaps being TRBD1 or TRBD2 (5 bases each). The CDR3 is 14 residues long. Germline CDR1 reads MNHEY; CDR2 reads SVGAGI. CDR3 coding DNA: TGTGCTAGCAGTTACGGGACCTCTCAAGGGACCCAGTACTTC. This codes for CASSYGTSQGTQYF.

A word on this clonotype: One end of the junction is discordant with germline, which a read error may explain. The chain recombines TRBV18 with TRBJ2-7, with 9 bases identical to TRBD2. CDR3 length: 16 amino acids. In germline, CDR1 is KGHSH, CDR2 LQKENI. This chain's CDR3 is CVSSPRAGGSSYEQYF. DNA for the CDR3: TGTGTCAGCTCACCACGGGCGGGAGGGAGCTCATACGAGCAGTACTTC.

This clonotype showed up many times. The rearrangement joins TRBV6-5 to TRBJ2-4, with TRBD1 matching over 10 bases. Germline V gene sequence: CDR1 MNHEY, CDR2 SVGAGI. The CDR3 contains 15 residues. V gave up 4 bases and J gave up 7 bases; unmatched junction bases: 7. CDR3 nucleotides: TGTGCCAGCAGTTCTCCGGGACAGGGGATGAACATTCAGTACTTC. The encoded protein is CASSSPGQGMNIQYF.

The table lists this clonotype with a count of one. V is TRBV30 and J is TRBJ2-5; D gene ambiguous. V lost 0 bases and J 5 bases, leaving 16 bases between the germline ends. This CDR3 has 15 amino acids. Germline CDR1 reads GTSNPN; CDR2 reads SVGIG (reference sequence). The CDR3 DNA reads as TGTGCCTGGAGTGTACATTGGCATGTCCATGAGACCCAGTACTTC. Amino acid sequence: CAWSVHWHVHETQYF.

This clonotype showed up many times. The chain links TRBV4-1 to TRBJ2-3, with TRBD2 as a possible D gene (5 bases). The length of the CDR3 is 15 residues. Germline assignment: CDR1 MGHRA and CDR2 YSYEKL. Trimming took 1 base from V and 0 from J, leaving 8 bases between them. CDR3 coding DNA: TGCGCCAGCAGCCAAGGTACGGGAAGCACAGATACGCAGTATTTT. Translating it yields CASSQGTGSTDTQYF.

To note about this clonotype: The CDR3 does not end in the conserved phenylalanine or tryptophan, so this is likely a read error. The chain uses TRBV30 and TRBJ2-1; tentatively, D is TRBD2 (6 bases). Germline-derived CDR1 and CDR2 are GTSNPN and SVGIG (reference sequence). The CDR3 extends over 12 amino acids. The CDR3 sequence: CAWDSGENEQFL. CDR3 sequence (DNA): TGCGCCTGGGACTCCGGGGAAAATGAGCAGTTCTTA.

At least ten counts were recorded for this clonotype. This chain connects TRBV29-1 to TRBJ1-1; D is unclear. V lost 4 bases, J lost 0 bases, and 6 bases lay in between. This CDR3 is 12 amino acids long. The V gene's germline CDR1 is SQVTM and CDR2 ANQGSEA. The CDR3 region is CSVGTLNTEAFF. DNA of the CDR3: TGCAGCGTTGGGACCCTGAACACTGAAGCTTTCTTT.

V is TRBV7-8 and J is TRBJ1-2; 9 bases map to TRBD1. The germline gives CDR1 SGHVS, CDR2 FQNEAQ. V shed 7 bases, J shed 5 bases, and the junction held 11 bases outside the gene matches. The CDR3 consists of 15 residues. The CDR3 DNA is TGTGCCAGCATCCCTCGGACAGGGGTGAGTTATGGCTACACCTTC. Amino acids: CASIPRTGVSYGYTF.

Comment on this clonotype: The CDR3 ends on some other residue instead of the conserved phenylalanine or tryptophan, so this is likely a read error. The V gene is TRBV30, the J gene TRBJ1-6; D is unclear. CDR3 size: 12 residues. Looked up from germline, CDR1 is GTSNPN and CDR2 is SVGIG (reference sequence). The CDR3 region has the DNA TGTGTCTGGAACGAAGGTGATTCACCCCTCCACTAT. Its protein product is CVWNEGDSPLHY.

This clonotype was seen only a few times. The V call is TRBV2, the J call TRBJ2-5; 12 nucleotides align to TRBD1. The germline gives CDR1 SNHLY, CDR2 FYNNEI. The CDR3 totals 15 residues. V gave up 5 bases and J gave up 7 bases; unmatched junction bases: 8. In DNA, the CDR3 is TGTGCCAGCAGTTGGGACAGGGGGCGAGACGGGACCCAGTACTTC. The encoded protein is CASSWDRGRDGTQYF.

This rearrangement joins TRBV11-2 to TRBJ2-1; D remains ambiguous. The CDR3 consists of 13 residues. The V gene's germline CDR1 is SGHAT and CDR2 FQNNGV. CDR3 loop: CISSLNDAFEQFF. Written as DNA, the CDR3 is TGTATCAGCAGCTTAAATGATGCCTTTGAGCAGTTCTTC.

Concerning this clonotype itself: An end of the junction does not agree with germline; a read error may underlie this. The chain is built from TRBV12-3 or TRBV12-4 and TRBJ2-2, with TRBD1 matching 7 bases. The CDR3 is 16 residues long. The CDR3 region is CASSFTGTANTGDLFF. CDR3 DNA sequence: TGTGCCAGCAGTTTCACTGGGACAGCGAACACCGGGGACCTGTTTTTT.

This sequence joins TRBV29-1 and TRBJ2-5; a possible D gene is TRBD2 (5 bases). Germline V gene lookup returns CDR1 SQVTM and CDR2 ANQGSEA. CDR3 length: 15 residues. Trimming left V 8 bases short and J 2 bases short, with 21 bases between. The CDR3 region is CSIRMDGMMQETQYF. The CDR3 coding sequence is TGCAGCATCCGGATGGACGGGATGATGCAAGAGACCCAGTACTTC. The full variable domain, with the rest looked up from reference TRBV29-1 and TRBJ2-5, is SAVISQKPSRDICQRGTSLTIQCQVDSQVTMMFWYRQQPGQSLTLIATANQGSEATYESGFVIDKFPISRPNLTFSTLTVSNMSPEDSSIYLCSIRMDGMMQETQYFGPGTRLLVL.

For this clonotype: The junction departs from germline at one end; a sequencing error may be responsible. The V gene is TRBV10-3, the J gene TRBJ1-6, with a possible D match to TRBD1 (5 bases). The V gene's germline CDR1 is ENHRY and CDR2 SYGVKD. This CDR3 comprises 15 residues. The DNA of the CDR3 is TGTGCCAACAGTGATGGAGGACATGCGGGTTCACCCCTCCACTTT. Translating it yields CANSDGGHAGSPLHF.

Comment on this clonotype: One junction end does not reproduce the germline sequence, and a read error may be involved. The chain links TRBV4-1 to TRBJ2-1; 10 bases are a match to TRBD2. Germline CDR1 is MGHRA and CDR2 is YSYEKL. There are 21 residues in the CDR3. The DNA of the CDR3 is TGCGCCAGCAGCCAAGGAGGTCTCAGGGCTAGCGGGAGATCCCCCTACAATGAGCAGCTCTTC. Its protein product is CASSQGGLRASGRSPYNEQLF.

Note on this clonotype: One junction end does not reproduce the germline sequence, and a read error may be involved. The rearrangement links TRBV2 to TRBJ2-2, with D possibly TRBD2 on 5 matching bases. This CDR3 spans 15 amino acids. CDR1 is SNHLY and CDR2 is FYNNEI in the germline V gene. CDR3 nucleotide sequence: TGTGCCAGCAGTTACGACAAGGTTAACACCGGGGAGTTGTTTTTT. Protein sequence: CASSYDKVNTGELFF.

As regards this clonotype: The conserved phenylalanine or tryptophan is not found at the CDR3 terminus, so this likely reflects a read error. The rearrangement joins TRBV11-3 to TRBJ2-3, with D unresolved. This CDR3 comprises 13 residues. Germline lookup yields CDR1 SGHNT and CDR2 YENEEA. CDR3 sequence reads: CVSSWGEAHTQYL. DNA for the CDR3: TGTGTCAGCAGCTGGGGTGAGGCACATACGCAGTATTTG.

Worth noting for this clonotype: A read error may account for a junction end that differs from germline. This chain connects TRBV6-6 to TRBJ2-6, with TRBD1 as a possible D gene (6 bases). In germline, CDR1 is MNHNY, CDR2 SVGAGI (reference sequence). The length of the CDR3 is 15 residues. CDR3 DNA sequence: TGTGCCAGCAGGTCCAGGGGTGCTGGGGCCAAGGTCCCGACTTTC. Translating gives CASRSRGAGAKVPTF.

This clonotype showed up just a few times. A much bigger clone sits one base away, suggesting this may be a read error. This chain joins TRBV6-2 or TRBV6-3 and TRBJ2-7; D tentatively reads TRBD1 or TRBD2 (5 bases each). Per germline, CDR1 MNHEY and CDR2 SVGEGT. This CDR3 contains 14 residues. The CDR3 reads CVSRSPGDLYEQYF. CDR3 bases: TGTGTCAGCAGGTCTCCCGGGGACCTCTACGAGCAGTACTTC.

This chain uses TRBV5-4 with TRBJ2-3; D is perhaps TRBD2 (6 bases). Trimming took off 0 bases at V and 7 bases at J, with 18 bases between the two ends. Germline V gives CDR1 SGHNT, CDR2 YYREEE (reference sequence). The CDR3 spans 16 residues. The CDR3 nucleotides read TGTGCCAGCAGCTTGGACGGGGCGGGGAGGCCGAATACGCAGTATTTT. Its protein product is CASSLDGAGRPNTQYF. The whole variable domain, remainder taken from reference TRBV5-4 and TRBJ2-3, is ETGVTQSPTHLIKTRGQQVTLRCSSQSGHNTVSWYQQALGQGPQFIFQYYREEENGRGNFPPRFSGLQFPNYSSELNVNALELDDSALYLCASSLDGAGRPNTQYFGPGTRLTVL.

Concerning this clonotype: Its ends do not fully match the called genes, so a read error is possible. The chain is built from TRBV11-2 and TRBJ2-3, with D perhaps matching TRBD2 (6 bases). The CDR3 runs 16 residues. From germline, CDR1 is SGHAT and CDR2 FQNNGV. CDR3 sequence reads: CASSPPTSGSTDAQYF. The CDR3 nucleotides are TGTGCCAGCAGCCCCCCGACTAGTGGCAGCACAGATGCGCAGTACTTT.

The gene calls are TRBV28 and TRBJ1-5; TRBD1 matches 9 bases. Germline V lookup: CDR1 MDHEN, CDR2 SYDVKM. The V segment lost 0 bases and the J segment 8 bases; nucleotides outside the gene matches: 5. The CDR3 runs 15 residues. This CDR3 is CASSLWYRGLKPQHF. CDR3 in DNA: TGTGCCAGCAGTTTATGGTACAGGGGGCTTAAGCCCCAGCATTTT.

The chain combines TRBV29-1 with TRBJ2-7; D gene ambiguous. The germline gives CDR1 SQVTM, CDR2 ANQGSEA. The V gene lost 6 bases and the J gene lost 3 bases, with 15 bases spanning the gap. This CDR3 is 13 amino acids long. The CDR3 protein is CSVLKARFYEQYF. For the CDR3, the DNA is TGCAGCGTCCTCAAAGCCCGATTCTACGAGCAGTACTTC.

The chain carries TRBV28 and TRBJ2-7; D is possibly TRBD2 (5 bases). CDR3 size: 14 residues. In germline, CDR1 is MDHEN, CDR2 SYDVKM. The V end lost 7 bases, the J end lost 2 bases, and 15 bases lay between the germline ends. The CDR3 region has the DNA TGTGCCAGCAAAGGAGGAGGTCCTCCCTACGAGCAGTACTTC. Translation gives CASKGGGPPYEQYF.

This chain connects TRBV12-3 or TRBV12-4 to TRBJ1-5; 8 bases agree with TRBD1. The CDR3 has 15 residues. The CDR3 protein is CVCSSSQGGNQPQHF. CDR3 nucleotides: TGTGTCTGCAGCTCCTCACAGGGGGGCAATCAGCCCCAGCATTTT.